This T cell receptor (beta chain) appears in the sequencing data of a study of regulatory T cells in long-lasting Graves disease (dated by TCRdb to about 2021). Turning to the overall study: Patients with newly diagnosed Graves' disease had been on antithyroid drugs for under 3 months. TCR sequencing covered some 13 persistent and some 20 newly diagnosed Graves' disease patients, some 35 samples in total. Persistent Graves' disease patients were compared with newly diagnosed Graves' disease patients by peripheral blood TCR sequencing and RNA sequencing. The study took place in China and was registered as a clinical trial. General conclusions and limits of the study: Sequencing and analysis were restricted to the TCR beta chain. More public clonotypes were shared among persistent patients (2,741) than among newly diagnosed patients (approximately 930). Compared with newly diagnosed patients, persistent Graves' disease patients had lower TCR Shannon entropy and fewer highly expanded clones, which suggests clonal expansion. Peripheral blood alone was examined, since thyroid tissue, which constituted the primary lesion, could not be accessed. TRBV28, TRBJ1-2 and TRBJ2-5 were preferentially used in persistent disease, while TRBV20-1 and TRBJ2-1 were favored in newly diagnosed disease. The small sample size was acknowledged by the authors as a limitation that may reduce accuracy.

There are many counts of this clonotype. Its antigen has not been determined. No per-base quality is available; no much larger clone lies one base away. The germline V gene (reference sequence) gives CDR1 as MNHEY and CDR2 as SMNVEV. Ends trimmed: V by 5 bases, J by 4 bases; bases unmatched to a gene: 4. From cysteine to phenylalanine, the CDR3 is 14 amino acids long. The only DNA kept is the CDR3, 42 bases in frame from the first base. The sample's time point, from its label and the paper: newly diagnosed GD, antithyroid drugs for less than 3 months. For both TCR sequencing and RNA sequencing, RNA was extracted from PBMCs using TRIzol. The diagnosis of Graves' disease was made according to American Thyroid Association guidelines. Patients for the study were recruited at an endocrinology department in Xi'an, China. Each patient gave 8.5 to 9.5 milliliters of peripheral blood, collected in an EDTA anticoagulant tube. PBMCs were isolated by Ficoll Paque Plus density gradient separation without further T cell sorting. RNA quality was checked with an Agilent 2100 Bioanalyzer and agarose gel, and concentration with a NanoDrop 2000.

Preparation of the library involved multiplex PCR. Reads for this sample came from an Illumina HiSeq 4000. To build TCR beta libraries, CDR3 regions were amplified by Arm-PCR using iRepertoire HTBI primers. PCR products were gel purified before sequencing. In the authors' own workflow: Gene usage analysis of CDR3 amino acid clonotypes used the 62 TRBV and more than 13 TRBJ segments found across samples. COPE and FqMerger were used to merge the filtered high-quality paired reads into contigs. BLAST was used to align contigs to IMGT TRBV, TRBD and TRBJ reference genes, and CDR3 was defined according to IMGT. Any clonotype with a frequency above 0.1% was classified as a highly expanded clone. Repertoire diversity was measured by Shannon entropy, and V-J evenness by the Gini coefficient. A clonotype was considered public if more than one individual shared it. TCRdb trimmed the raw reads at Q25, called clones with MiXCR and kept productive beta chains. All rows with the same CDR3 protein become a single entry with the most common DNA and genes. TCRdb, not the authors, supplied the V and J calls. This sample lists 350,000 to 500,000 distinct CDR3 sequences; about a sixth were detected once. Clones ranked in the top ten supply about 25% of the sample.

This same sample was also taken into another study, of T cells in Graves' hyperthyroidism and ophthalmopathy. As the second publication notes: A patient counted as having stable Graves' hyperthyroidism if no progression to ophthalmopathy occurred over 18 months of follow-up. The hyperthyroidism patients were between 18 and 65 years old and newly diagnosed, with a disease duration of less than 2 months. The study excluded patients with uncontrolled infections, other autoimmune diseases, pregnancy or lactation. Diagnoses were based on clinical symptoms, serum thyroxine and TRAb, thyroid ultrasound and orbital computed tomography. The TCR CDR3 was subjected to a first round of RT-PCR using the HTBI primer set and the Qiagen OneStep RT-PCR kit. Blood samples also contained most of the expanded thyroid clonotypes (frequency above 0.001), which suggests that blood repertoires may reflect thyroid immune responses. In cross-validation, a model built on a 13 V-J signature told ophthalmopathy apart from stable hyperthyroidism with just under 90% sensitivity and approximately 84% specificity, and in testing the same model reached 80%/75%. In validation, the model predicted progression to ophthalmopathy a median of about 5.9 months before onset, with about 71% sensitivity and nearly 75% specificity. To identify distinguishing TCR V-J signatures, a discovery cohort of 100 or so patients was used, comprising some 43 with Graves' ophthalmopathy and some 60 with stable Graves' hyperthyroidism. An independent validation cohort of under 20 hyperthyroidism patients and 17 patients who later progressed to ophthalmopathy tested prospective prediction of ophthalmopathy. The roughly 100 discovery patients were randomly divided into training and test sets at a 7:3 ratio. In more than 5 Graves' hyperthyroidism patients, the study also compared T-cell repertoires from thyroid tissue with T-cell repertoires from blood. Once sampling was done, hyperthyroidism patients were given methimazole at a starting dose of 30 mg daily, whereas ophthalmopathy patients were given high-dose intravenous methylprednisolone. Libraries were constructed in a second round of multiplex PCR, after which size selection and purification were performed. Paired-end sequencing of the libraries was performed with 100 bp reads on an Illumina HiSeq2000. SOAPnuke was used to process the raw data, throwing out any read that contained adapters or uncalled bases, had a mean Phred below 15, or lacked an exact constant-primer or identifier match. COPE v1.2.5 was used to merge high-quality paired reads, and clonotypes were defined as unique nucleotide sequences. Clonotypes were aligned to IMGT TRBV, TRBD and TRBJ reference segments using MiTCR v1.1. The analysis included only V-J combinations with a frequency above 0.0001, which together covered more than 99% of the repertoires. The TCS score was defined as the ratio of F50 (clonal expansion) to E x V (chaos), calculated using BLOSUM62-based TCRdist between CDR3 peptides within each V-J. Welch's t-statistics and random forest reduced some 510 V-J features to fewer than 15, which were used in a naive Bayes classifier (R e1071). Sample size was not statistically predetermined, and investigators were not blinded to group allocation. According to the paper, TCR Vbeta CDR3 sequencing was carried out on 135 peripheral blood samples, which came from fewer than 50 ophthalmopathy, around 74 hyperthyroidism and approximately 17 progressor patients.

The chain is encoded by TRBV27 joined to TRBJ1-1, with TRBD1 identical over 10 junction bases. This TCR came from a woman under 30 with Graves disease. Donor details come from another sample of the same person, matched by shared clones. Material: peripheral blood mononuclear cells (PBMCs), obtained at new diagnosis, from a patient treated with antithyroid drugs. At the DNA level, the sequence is TGTGCCAGCAGTCCATGGGACAGGGGCACTGAAGCTTTCTTT. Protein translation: CASSPWDRGTEAFF.